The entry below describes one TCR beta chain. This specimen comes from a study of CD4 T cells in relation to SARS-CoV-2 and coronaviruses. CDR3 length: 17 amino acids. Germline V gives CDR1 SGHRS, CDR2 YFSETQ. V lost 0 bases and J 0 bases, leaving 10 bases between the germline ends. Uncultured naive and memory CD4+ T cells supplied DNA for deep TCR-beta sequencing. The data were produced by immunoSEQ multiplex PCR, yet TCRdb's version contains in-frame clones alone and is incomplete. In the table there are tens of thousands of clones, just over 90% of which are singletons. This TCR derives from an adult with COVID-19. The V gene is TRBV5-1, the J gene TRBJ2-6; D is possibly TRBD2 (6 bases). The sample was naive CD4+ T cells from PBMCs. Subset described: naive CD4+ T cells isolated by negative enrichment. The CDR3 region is CASSLAPEGSGANVLTF. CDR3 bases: TGCGCCAGCAGCTTGGCCCCGGAGGGCTCTGGGGCCAACGTCCTGACTTTC.